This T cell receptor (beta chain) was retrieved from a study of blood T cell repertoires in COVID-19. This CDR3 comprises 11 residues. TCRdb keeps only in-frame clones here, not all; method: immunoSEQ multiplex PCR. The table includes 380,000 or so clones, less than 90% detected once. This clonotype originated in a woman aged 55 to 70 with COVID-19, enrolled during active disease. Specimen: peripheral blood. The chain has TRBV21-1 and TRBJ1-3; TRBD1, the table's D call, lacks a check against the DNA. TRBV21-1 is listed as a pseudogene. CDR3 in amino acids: CATSGGNTIYF. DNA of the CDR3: TGTGCCACTTCAGGGGGAAACACCATATATTTT.